This T cell receptor beta chain was observed in a study of early T cells in non-severe SARS-CoV-2 infection. TCRdb recomputed calls from the 5' RACE reads with MiXCR, one row per CDR3 protein. The data show 35,000 to 50,000 distinct CDR3 sequences, 23% seen once. The CDR3 extends over 14 amino acids. Germline V gives CDR1 KGHSH, CDR2 LQKENI. The J segment lost 2 bases and the V segment lost 3 bases, leaving 1 base of the junction unmatched. The sample consisted of whole blood, taken at baseline. The clonotype was recovered from an adult who was a healthcare worker with PCR-confirmed SARS-CoV-2 infection or an uninfected control (not recorded which). The chain couples TRBV18 to TRBJ2-7, with TRBD1 identical over 10 bases. In nucleotides, the CDR3 is TGTGCCAGCTCACCCGGGACAGGGGCCTACGAGCAGTACTTC. Translating it yields CASSPGTGAYEQYF.